This TCR beta chain was captured by sequencing in a study of T cell responses to AZD1222 COVID-19 vaccine. Findings of the study overall: At 160-218 and 743-854, vaccine-associated CD4 TCRs were dominant, and they spanned spike.

Between the trimmed V and J ends, which lost 5 bases and 7 bases, there was a span of 14 bases. The CDR3 totals 14 residues. Germline CDR1 is SEHNR and CDR2 is FQNEAQ (reference sequence). Using immunoSEQ multiplex PCR, the repertoire was profiled, and TCRdb retains in-frame clones only, with some absent. The data hold just under 150,000 clones, with around 84% observed a single time. In regard to this clone: What it recognizes is unknown.

Material: peripheral blood, obtained 28 days after the second AZD1222 dose. The J gene is TRBJ2-2, the V gene TRBV7-9, with D perhaps TRBD2 (5 bases). This sequence originates from an adult who received the AZD1222 COVID-19 vaccine. CDR3 DNA sequence: TGTGCCAGCAGCCCCCGACTATCGTACGGGGAGCTGTTTTTT. Translated: CASSPRLSYGELFF.